Below are 27 T cell receptor beta chains sequenced from a single sample in a study of blood T cell repertoires in COVID-19. The repertoire was sequenced with immunoSEQ multiplex PCR; TCRdb's copy has only in-frame clones and lacks some. The repertoire holds 60,000 to 65,000 clones, with about 75% as singletons. Source material: peripheral blood. These receptors came from a human donor in a cohort sampled during active COVID-19.

The CDR3 region is CASSPEEPRLGEQYF. The CDR3 DNA is TGTGCCAGCAGCCCCGAGGAACCCCGGCTAGGCGAGCAGTACTTC. This sequence joins TRBV3-1 (or the pseudogene TRBV3-2) and TRBJ2-7; D unclear. Trimming stripped 4 bases from V and 6 bases from J, with 19 bases between. Germline CDR1 is LGHDT and CDR2 is YNNKEL (reference sequence). The CDR3 totals 15 residues.

This clone was counted many times. The V call is TRBV5-1, the J call TRBJ1-2, with TRBD1 identical over 8 bases. Looked up from germline, CDR1 is SGHRS and CDR2 is YFSETQ. The V segment lost 4 bases and the J segment 5 bases; nucleotides outside the gene matches: 4. CDR3 length: 13 residues. DNA for the CDR3: TGCGCCAGCAGCGGACAGGGCAAGTATGGCTACACCTTC. Translated: CASSGQGKYGYTF. Using reference TRBV5-1 and TRBJ1-2 for the parts outside the CDR3, the full variable domain is KAGVTQTPRYLIKTRGQQVTLSCSPISGHRSVSWYQQTPGQGLQFLFEYFSETQRNKGNFPGRFSGRQFSNSRSEMNVSTLELGDSALYLCASSGQGKYGYTFGSGTRLTVV.

This chain connects TRBV28 to TRBJ2-7; a possible D gene is TRBD1 (6 bases). V lost 6 bases and J 2 bases, leaving 11 bases between the germline ends. In germline, CDR1 is MDHEN, CDR2 SYDVKM. CDR3 length: 13 residues. The CDR3 sequence: CASSPGHPYEQYF. The DNA for the CDR3 is TGTGCCAGCAGCCCGGGACACCCCTACGAGCAGTACTTC.

The chain combines TRBV5-4 with TRBJ1-4; 9 bases are a match to TRBD1. Germline assignment: CDR1 SGHNT and CDR2 YYREEE (reference sequence). The trim removed 3 bases at V and 5 bases at J, leaving 8 bases unmatched. The CDR3 runs to 16 residues. In nucleotides, the CDR3 is TGTGCCAGCAGCTCGCAGACAGGGGGGACCAATGAAAAACTGTTTTTT. Translating it yields CASSSQTGGTNEKLFF.

This clone was seen once. The rearrangement links TRBV7-3 to TRBJ2-1, with a weak D call TRBD1 (6 bases). Germline assignment: CDR1 SGHTA and CDR2 FQGTGA. Trimming removed 4 bases from V and 7 bases from J, with 17 bases in between. The length of the CDR3 is 15 residues. The CDR3 sequence is CASSSTSTGINEQFF. The CDR3 DNA follows: TGTGCCAGCAGCTCGACATCAACAGGGATTAATGAGCAGTTCTTC.

Relative to its sample, this clone is medium-sized (0.01 to 0.1%). The chain combines TRBV2 with TRBJ2-5, with no clear D. The CDR3 is made up of 11 amino acids. Trimming left V 11 bases short and J 2 bases short, with 9 bases between. The V gene's germline CDR1 is SNHLY and CDR2 FYNNEI. In DNA form, the CDR3 reads TGTGCCCGCCAACAACAAGAGACCCAGTACTTC. It is translated as CARQQQETQYF.

The J gene is TRBJ2-1, the V gene TRBV7-9, with no clear D. The CDR3 has 13 amino acids. CDR1 is SEHNR, CDR2 FQNEAQ, per germline (reference sequence). The germline V and J ends were trimmed by 5 bases and 7 bases, with 12 bases remaining between them. The CDR3 protein is CASSPKSSNEQFF. CDR3 sequence (DNA): TGTGCCAGCAGCCCAAAGAGTTCAAATGAGCAGTTCTTC.

V usage is TRBV16 and J usage is TRBJ1-4; TRBD1 aligns across 9 bases. The germline V gene has CDR1 KGHSY and CDR2 FQNENV. The CDR3 has 17 residues. Germline trimming cut 0 bases from V and 5 bases from J; bases unmatched to any gene: 7. The DNA for the CDR3 is TGTGCCAGCAGCCAATCAAAGGACAGGGGCCAGAATGAAAAACTGTTTTTT. As protein: CASSQSKDRGQNEKLFF.

The chain employs TRBV3-1 (or the pseudogene TRBV3-2) and TRBJ2-2; TRBD2 agrees at 9 bases. The CDR3 has 15 residues. The V gene's germline CDR1 is LGHDT and CDR2 YNNKEL (reference sequence). With V trimmed by 1 base and J by 4 bases, 1 base remained unmatched. The CDR3 spells CASSQGGRGTGELFF. The DNA for the CDR3 is TGTGCCAGCAGCCAAGGCGGGAGGGGCACCGGGGAGCTGTTTTTT.

CDR3 DNA sequence: TGTGCCAGCAGTTTATCAGGGGGAGAGACTAATGAAAAACTGTTTTTT. Protein product: CASSLSGGETNEKLFF. V and J are TRBV28 and TRBJ1-4, with 7 bases identical to TRBD1. V was pared by 1 base and J by 2 bases, with 4 bases of the junction left unmatched. The CDR3 is 16 amino acids. Germline-derived CDR1 and CDR2 are MDHEN and SYDVKM. Full variable domain (rest looked up from reference TRBV28 and TRBJ1-4): DVKVTQSSRYLVKRTGEKVFLECVQDMDHENMFWYRQDPGLGLRLIYFSYDVKMKEKGDIPEGYSVSREKKERFSLILESASTNQTSMYLCASSLSGGETNEKLFFGSGTQLSVL.

V is TRBV9 and J is TRBJ2-3; 10 bases match TRBD2. The CDR3 contains 15 residues. Germline CDR1 SGDLS, CDR2 YYNGEE. V was clipped by 1 base and J by 3 bases; unmatched bases: 2. The CDR3 loop reads CASSVQAGGTDTQYF. The CDR3 DNA is TGTGCCAGCAGCGTACAAGCGGGGGGGACAGATACGCAGTATTTT.

The gene calls are TRBV10-3 and TRBJ1-4; 8 bases are shared with TRBD1. CDR3 length equals 12 residues. Trimming cost V 11 bases and J 4 bases; bases outside gene matches: 3. CDR1 and CDR2 from the germline V gene are ENHRY and SYGVKD. CDR3 DNA: TGTGCCGCAGGGGGCTATAATGAAAAACTGTTTTTT. Its translation is CAAGGYNEKLFF.

This clone was seen a few times. V is TRBV19 and J is TRBJ1-5; TRBD1 matches at 7 bases. The V gene end was trimmed by 1 base and the J gene end by 11 bases; junction bases not matched to a gene: 2. The germline gives CDR1 LNHDA, CDR2 SQIVND (reference sequence). The CDR3 runs to 12 residues. This CDR3 is CASSIGTGTQHF. The DNA of the CDR3 is TGTGCCAGTAGTATAGGGACAGGCACCCAGCATTTT. The complete variable domain, with remaining parts taken from reference TRBV19 and TRBJ1-5, reads DGGITQSPKYLFRKEGQNVTLSCEQNLNHDAMYWYRQDPGQGLRLIYYSQIVNDFQKGDIAEGYSVSREKKESFPLTVTSAQKNPTAFYLCASSIGTGTQHFGDGTRLSIL.

The chain couples TRBV28 to TRBJ2-3, with TRBD2 matching 13 bases. V was clipped by 4 bases and J by 8 bases; unmatched bases: 12. Germline CDR1 reads MDHEN; CDR2 reads SYDVKM. The CDR3 totals 17 residues. Written as DNA, the CDR3 is TGTGCCAGCAGTTCCCACGGACTAGCGGGAGACCTGGGTACGCAGTATTTT. Translating it yields CASSSHGLAGDLGTQYF.

The gene calls are TRBV27 and TRBJ2-7, with a weak D call TRBD2 (5 bases). Trimming removed 1 base from V and 3 bases from J, with 25 bases in between. Germline V gene lookup returns CDR1 MNHEY and CDR2 SMNVEV (reference sequence). The CDR3 has 19 amino acids. CDR3 loop: CASSLWGDRTVRVGYEQYF. The CDR3 nucleotides read TGTGCCAGCAGTTTATGGGGAGACCGAACGGTCCGGGTGGGCTACGAGCAGTACTTC.

This clone was seen once. V is TRBV3-1 (or the pseudogene TRBV3-2) and J is TRBJ1-1; D remains unclear. CDR3 size: 14 residues. The V end was cut by 2 bases, the J end by 4 bases, with 11 bases between. The germline V gene has CDR1 LGHDT and CDR2 YNNKEL (reference sequence). The DNA for the CDR3 is TGTGCCAGCAGCCAACCCGAGACTAGCACTGAAGCTTTCTTT. Encoded protein: CASSQPETSTEAFF.

This sequence joins TRBV7-2 and TRBJ1-1, with D tentatively TRBD1 (5 bases). The V end lost 4 bases, the J end lost 1 base, and 7 bases lay between the germline ends. Germline V gives CDR1 SGHTA, CDR2 FQGNSA. There are 13 residues in the CDR3. DNA for the CDR3: TGTGCCAGCAGCTCAAGGGGGAACACTGAAGCTTTCTTT. Translation: CASSSRGNTEAFF.

This rearrangement joins TRBV5-4 to TRBJ2-7; 7 bases match TRBD2. This CDR3 region has 15 residues. V shed 1 base, J shed 6 bases, and the junction held 10 bases outside the gene matches. Germline V CDR1 and CDR2: SGHNT, YYREEE (reference sequence). The CDR3 region is CASSLRAGRDLEQYF. The CDR3 bases are TGTGCCAGCAGCTTGAGAGCGGGAAGGGATCTCGAGCAGTACTTC.

The genes are TRBV9 and TRBJ1-6; tentative D call: TRBD1 (6 bases). With 0 bases removed from V and 6 bases from J, the gap between germline ends came to 10 bases. This CDR3 is built from 15 residues. Germline CDR1 is SGDLS and CDR2 is YYNGEE. CDR3 in amino acids: CASSVDGQPNSPLHF. CDR3 DNA: TGTGCCAGCAGCGTAGACGGACAGCCTAATTCACCCCTCCACTTT.

CDR3 nucleotide sequence: TGTGCCACCAGTGAAGCCGTATCTCAGCCCCAGCATTTT. Amino acid sequence: CATSEAVSQPQHF. The V gene is TRBV24-1, the J gene TRBJ1-5; D is unclear. The CDR3 consists of 13 residues. Trimming pared 4 bases from V and 6 bases from J, leaving 9 bases between. Germline V lookup: CDR1 KGHDR, CDR2 SFDVKD.

This sequence joins TRBV27 and TRBJ1-1; D gene uncertain. Germline values: CDR1 MNHEY, CDR2 SMNVEV (reference sequence). Trimming removed 5 bases from V and 1 base from J, with 11 bases in between. This CDR3 spans 14 amino acids. The CDR3 nucleotides are TGTGCCAGCAGTATCTACCGGGAGAACACTGAAGCTTTCTTT. Amino acids: CASSIYRENTEAFF.

The chain joins TRBV24-1 to TRBJ2-1; TRBD2 matches at 13 bases. This CDR3 has 16 amino acids. CDR1 is KGHDR and CDR2 is SFDVKD in the germline V gene. J gave up 4 bases and V 8 bases, and 7 bases lay outside the gene matches. CDR3 sequence reads: CATTGTSGIGYNEQFF. The CDR3 DNA reads TGTGCCACCACCGGGACTAGCGGGATTGGATACAATGAGCAGTTCTTC.

The J gene is TRBJ1-2, the V gene TRBV7-9, with 7 bases lining up with TRBD1. Per the germline V gene, CDR1 is SEHNR and CDR2 is FQNEAQ (reference sequence). The trim removed 5 bases at V and 4 bases at J, leaving 16 bases unmatched. The CDR3 length is 17 residues. CDR3 loop: CASSPQEGAYFTYGYTF. The CDR3 DNA reads TGTGCCAGCAGCCCCCAGGAGGGGGCCTACTTCACCTATGGCTACACCTTC.

The chain carries TRBV4-2 and TRBJ1-4; 9 positions agree with TRBD1. Germline loops: CDR1 LGHNA, CDR2 YNFKEQ. Unmatched junction bases numbered 3, after V lost 1 base and J lost 6 bases. The CDR3 is 15 amino acids. The chain's CDR3 is CASSQGDRDDEKLFF. CDR3 bases: TGTGCCAGCAGCCAAGGGGACAGGGATGATGAAAAACTGTTTTTT.

The chain employs TRBV10-3 and TRBJ2-5; the D is unclear. Trimming took 3 bases from V and 2 from J, leaving 13 bases between them. Looked up from germline, CDR1 is ENHRY and CDR2 is SYGVKD. The CDR3 has 15 amino acids. This CDR3 is CAISERVARQETQYF. The CDR3 DNA is TGTGCCATCAGTGAAAGAGTGGCTAGACAAGAGACCCAGTACTTC.

The V and J genes are TRBV6-1 and TRBJ1-5; the D is unclear. The germline V gene encodes CDR1 MNHNS and CDR2 SASEGT. The CDR3 has 13 amino acids. The V end was cut by 3 bases, the J end by 5 bases, with 8 bases between. This chain's CDR3 is CASSEGPHQPQHF. The CDR3 DNA follows: TGTGCCAGCAGTGAGGGCCCTCATCAGCCCCAGCATTTT.

The chain employs TRBV3-1 (or the pseudogene TRBV3-2) and TRBJ1-5, with D hard to call. Germline V gene lookup returns CDR1 LGHDT and CDR2 YNNKEL (reference sequence). CDR3 length: 14 residues. Trimming pared 4 bases from V and 3 bases from J, leaving 10 bases between. Here the CDR3 reads CASSPSYNNQPQHF. The CDR3 nucleotides are TGTGCCAGCAGCCCCTCCTATAACAATCAGCCCCAGCATTTT.